This passage covers 16 T cell receptor beta chains from one sample sequenced in a study of radiotherapy plus CTLA-4 blockade in lung cancer. The table came from immunoSEQ multiplex PCR; TCRdb's copy has only in-frame clones and leaves some out. The table has roughly 90,000 clones, around 88% seen once. The sequencing here drew on peripheral blood, taken from a patient treated with radiotherapy plus ipilimumab. These receptors originate from a human donor with non-small cell lung cancer that progressed on radiotherapy plus ipilimumab.

The chain has TRBV6-5 and TRBJ1-3; D gene unclear. Germline-derived CDR1 and CDR2 are MNHEY and SVGAGI. CDR3 length: 15 amino acids. V lost 4 bases, J lost 0 bases, and 10 bases lay in between. CDR3 region: CASSSTGNSGNTIYF. CDR3 DNA: TGTGCCAGCAGTTCCACCGGAAACTCTGGAAACACCATATATTTT.

The gene calls are TRBV7-9 and TRBJ2-7; 10 bases are a match to TRBD2. V lost 3 bases to trimming and J lost 2 bases; unmatched junction nucleotides: 7. The CDR3 has 16 amino acids. Per the germline V gene, CDR1 is SEHNR and CDR2 is FQNEAQ (reference sequence). The CDR3 DNA is TGTGCCAGCAGCTTTCCTCCGGGACTAGCGACCTACGAGCAGTACTTC. Encoded protein: CASSFPPGLATYEQYF. Looking up the rest from reference TRBV7-9 and TRBJ2-7 gives the full variable domain: DTGVSQNPRHKITKRGQNVTFRCDPISEHNRLYWYRQTLGQGPEFLTYFQNEAQLEKSRLLSDRFSAERPKGSFSTLEIQRTEQGDSAMYLCASSFPPGLATYEQYFGPGTRLTVT.

The chain carries TRBV10-3 and TRBJ1-2; 7 bases agree with TRBD1. The CDR3 totals 16 residues. V dropped 1 base and J dropped 2; count of bases not matched to a gene: 7. CDR1 ENHRY and CDR2 SYGVKD come from the germline V gene. In DNA, the CDR3 is TGTGCCATCAGTGAGTGGGGACAGAGTAACAACTATGGCTACACCTTC. Residues: CAISEWGQSNNYGYTF.

A few counts support this clone. The chain's CDR3 is CASSPSRVMLHYEQYF. DNA of the CDR3: TGTGCCAGCAGCCCATCTAGAGTGATGCTACACTACGAGCAGTACTTC. The chain has TRBV4-2 and TRBJ2-7, with D unclear. Trimming pared 4 bases from V and 3 bases from J, leaving 19 bases between. The germline gives CDR1 LGHNA, CDR2 YNFKEQ. There are 16 residues in the CDR3.

The chain has TRBV5-8 and TRBJ2-1; tentative D call: TRBD2 (6 bases). Germline CDR1 reads SGHTS; CDR2 reads YDEGEE. The ends were cut back, 2 bases at V and 3 bases at J, with 12 bases in the middle. The CDR3 length is 15 residues. The CDR3 coding sequence is TGTGCCAGCAGCTTCAGGAGGGTGAGCTACAATGAGCAGTTCTTC. This codes for CASSFRRVSYNEQFF.

The V call is TRBV10-2, the J call TRBJ1-1, with D uncertain. Trimming shortened V by 3 bases and J by 5 bases, and 10 bases separated the two germline ends. Germline CDR1 WSHSY, CDR2 SAAADI. CDR3 length equals 13 residues. The CDR3 loop is CASSDARTTEAFF. The CDR3 nucleotides read TGCGCCAGCAGTGACGCGCGGACGACTGAAGCTTTCTTT.

V usage is TRBV6-1 and J usage is TRBJ2-5, with TRBD2 matching 14 bases. Germline V gene data show CDR1 as MNHNS and CDR2 as SASEGT. V lost 2 bases to trimming and J lost 4 bases; unmatched junction nucleotides: 6. This CDR3 spans 17 amino acids. For the CDR3, the DNA is TGTGCCAGCAGTGAAACGACTAGCGGGAGGGCCTTAGAGACCCAGTACTTC. It encodes CASSETTSGRALETQYF.

The J gene is TRBJ1-1, the V gene TRBV11-3, with a weak D call TRBD1 (6 bases). V gave up 1 base and J gave up 11 bases, with 14 bases separating them. This CDR3 region has 13 residues. In germline, CDR1 is SGHNT, CDR2 YENEEA. In DNA form, the CDR3 reads TGTGCCAGCAGCTTAGGTTACAGGGCCGATGCTTTCTTT. Protein: CASSLGYRADAFF.

The J gene is TRBJ2-7, the V gene TRBV9; 8 bases are a match to TRBD1. Trimming cost V 4 bases and J 1 base; bases outside gene matches: 4. CDR3 length equals 14 residues. Germline V lookup: CDR1 SGDLS, CDR2 YYNGEE. The CDR3 region is CASSPRDRSYEQYF. The DNA of the CDR3 is TGTGCCAGCAGCCCTCGGGACAGGTCCTACGAGCAGTACTTC.

V gene TRBV19 combines with J gene TRBJ1-4, with TRBD1 as a possible D gene (6 bases). Germline CDR1 and CDR2: LNHDA and SQIVND (reference sequence). The CDR3 extends over 14 amino acids. The V and J ends lost 3 bases and 7 bases respectively, with 12 bases between them. This CDR3 is CASSIRGQGEKLFF. CDR3 nucleotides: TGTGCCAGTAGTATCAGGGGTCAGGGTGAAAAACTGTTTTTT.

V gene TRBV27 combines with J gene TRBJ2-1, with 10 bases lining up with TRBD2. The CDR3 length is 19 residues. The germline gives CDR1 MNHEY, CDR2 SMNVEV (reference sequence). V lost 6 bases and J lost 3; bases outside the gene matches: 17. The CDR3 bases are TGTGCCAGCAGCTTCGCCGGGACCCTAAGCGGGAGGGGCTACAATGAGCAGTTCTTC. Protein product: CASSFAGTLSGRGYNEQFF.

This clone was picked up a small number of times. The rearrangement joins TRBV18 to TRBJ1-5, with D possibly matching TRBD1 (5 bases). There are 14 residues in the CDR3. With 6 bases removed from V and 4 bases from J, the gap between germline ends came to 13 bases. Per the germline V gene, CDR1 is KGHSH and CDR2 is LQKENI. The CDR3 loop reads CASSQGVYNQPQHF. In DNA, the CDR3 is TGTGCCAGCTCTCAAGGGGTTTATAATCAGCCCCAGCATTTT.

The chain is built from TRBV6-1 and TRBJ2-1; 9 bases agree with TRBD2. The germline V gene has CDR1 MNHNS and CDR2 SASEGT. The CDR3 sequence is 13 residues long. The CDR3: CTLWAGGRYEQFF. CDR3 DNA: TGTACCCTCTGGGCGGGAGGGCGGTATGAGCAGTTCTTC.

The chain employs TRBV2 and TRBJ1-1; TRBD1 is a possible D gene (5 bases). The CDR3 is made up of 15 amino acids. Trimming took 6 bases from V and 0 from J, leaving 14 bases between them. CDR1 is SNHLY and CDR2 is FYNNEI in the germline V gene. In DNA, the CDR3 is TGTGCCAGCAGGGGGCGGTCGGTAATGAACACTGAAGCTTTCTTT. Protein product: CASRGRSVMNTEAFF.

The genes are TRBV15 and TRBJ2-1; 10 positions agree with TRBD2. The germline CDR1 and CDR2 sequences are LNHNV and YYDKDF (reference sequence). There are 16 residues in the CDR3. The V segment lost 2 bases and the J segment 5 bases; nucleotides outside the gene matches: 6. CDR3 in DNA: TGTGCCACCAGCAGAAAAGCGGGAGGGCCCAACAATGAGCAGTTCTTC. Translation: CATSRKAGGPNNEQFF.

This rearrangement joins TRBV2 to TRBJ1-4; D is unclear. The V end was cut by 6 bases, the J end by 8 bases, with 10 bases between. This CDR3 is 12 amino acids long. CDR1 and CDR2 from the germline V gene are SNHLY and FYNNEI. Here the CDR3 reads CASRAAAEKLFF. The CDR3 DNA follows: TGTGCCAGCAGGGCCGCGGCAGAAAAACTGTTTTTT.